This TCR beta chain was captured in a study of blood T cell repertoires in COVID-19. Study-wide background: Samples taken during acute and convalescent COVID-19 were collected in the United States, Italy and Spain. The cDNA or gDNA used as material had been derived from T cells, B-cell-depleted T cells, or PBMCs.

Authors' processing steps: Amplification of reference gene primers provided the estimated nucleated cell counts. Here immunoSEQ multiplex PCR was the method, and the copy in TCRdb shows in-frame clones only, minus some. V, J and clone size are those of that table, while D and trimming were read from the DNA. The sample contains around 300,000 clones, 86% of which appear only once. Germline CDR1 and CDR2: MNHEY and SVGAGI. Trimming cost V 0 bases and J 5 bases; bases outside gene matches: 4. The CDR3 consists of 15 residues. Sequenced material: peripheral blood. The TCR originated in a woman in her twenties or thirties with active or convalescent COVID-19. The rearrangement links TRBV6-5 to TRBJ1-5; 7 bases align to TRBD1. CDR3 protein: CASSYSRQGDQPQHF. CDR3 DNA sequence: TGTGCCAGCAGTTACTCGAGACAGGGAGATCAGCCCCAGCATTTT.